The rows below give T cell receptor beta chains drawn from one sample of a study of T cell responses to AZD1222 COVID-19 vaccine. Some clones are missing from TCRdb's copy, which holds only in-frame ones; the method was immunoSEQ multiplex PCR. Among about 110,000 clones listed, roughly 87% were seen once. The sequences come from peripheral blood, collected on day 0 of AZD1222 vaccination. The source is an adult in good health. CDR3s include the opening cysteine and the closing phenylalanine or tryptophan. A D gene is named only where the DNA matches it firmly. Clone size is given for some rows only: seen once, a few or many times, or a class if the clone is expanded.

TGTGCCAGCAGCTTGGGACAGGGGGCCTCCGGGGAGCTGTTTTTT CASSLGQGASGELFF TRBJ2-2 TRBV7-7 TRBD1 .
TGCGCCAGCAGCCAACAAACAGGGACGGGTCAGCCCCAGCATTTT CASSQQTGTGQPQHF TRBJ1-5 TRBV4-3 . .
TGCGCCAGCAGCTACCCTGGGGCGCCTAATGAAAAACTGTTTTTT CASSYPGAPNEKLFF TRBJ1-4 TRBV5-1 . .
TGTGCCAGCAGCCAAGGGCCCACTAGCGGGAGGGCCTCAGATACGCAGTATTTT CASSQGPTSGRASDTQYF TRBJ2-3 TRBV3-1/TRBV3-2 TRBD2 .
TGCAGCGTTGGACGGGGCGGCAATCAGCCCCAGCATTTT CSVGRGGNQPQHF TRBJ1-5 TRBV29-1 . .
TGCGCCAGCAGCCAAGGGGGGGGCGCAGATACGCAGTATTTT CASSQGGGADTQYF TRBJ2-3 TRBV4-3 . .
TGTGCCAGCAGCCCCCGGGACACCACCTATAATGAGCAGTTCTTC CASSPRDTTYNEQFF TRBJ2-1 TRBV5-4 . .
TGCAGCGTGGGGGGACAAGCAGGGACGTACTTC CSVGGQAGTYF TRBJ2-7 TRBV29-1 . .
TGTGCCATCAGTGTTACGGGAACTAATGAAAAACTGTTTTTT CAISVTGTNEKLFF TRBJ1-4 TRBV10-3 . .
TGTGCCAGCAGTTTACTGACAGGGGGCTTCACTGAAGCTTTCTTT CASSLLTGGFTEAFF TRBJ1-1 TRBV27 TRBD1 once
TGTGCCAGCATACCGGGACTAGCGTACAATGAGCAGTTCTTC CASIPGLAYNEQFF TRBJ2-1 TRBV7-9 TRBD2 once
TGTGCCAGCAGCTTAGGTCTCCGGGACAGGGTTAATGAAAAACTGTTTTTT CASSLGLRDRVNEKLFF TRBJ1-4 TRBV11-2 TRBD1 .
TGTGCCAAGATTAGCGGGAGGAGCTCCTACGAGCAGTACTTC CAKISGRSSYEQYF TRBJ2-7 TRBV19 TRBD2 .
TGTGCCAGCAGTTCCCCGGGACTAGCGGGAAATGAGCAGTTCTTC CASSSPGLAGNEQFF TRBJ2-1 TRBV28 TRBD2 .
TGTGCCAGTTCTACACAGGGGAACACTGAAGCTTTCTTT CASSTQGNTEAFF TRBJ1-1 TRBV7-3 . once
TGTGCCTCCCGAACGGGGGATCGGACGGACACTGAAGCTTTCTTT CASRTGDRTDTEAFF TRBJ1-1 TRBV19 . .
TGCAGTGCTAGTCGGTTACAGGGCGGCGAGCAGTACTTC CSASRLQGGEQYF TRBJ2-7 TRBV20-1 . .
TGTGCCAGCTCAAATGCAGGACAGGGGGCAGGGAATTCACCCCTCCACTTT CASSNAGQGAGNSPLHF TRBJ1-6 TRBV18 TRBD1 few
TGTGCCAGCTCACCAAGACTAGGACTAGCGGCTAGCACAGATACGCAGTATTTT CASSPRLGLAASTDTQYF TRBJ2-3 TRBV18 TRBD2 .
TGCAGCGTTGAAAATCCGGGAGAGACCCAGTACTTC CSVENPGETQYF TRBJ2-5 TRBV29-1 . .
TGCGCCAGCAGCTTGGGGGCTAGCGGGAAAATCTACGAGCAGTACTTC CASSLGASGKIYEQYF TRBJ2-7 TRBV5-1 TRBD2 .
TGCAGCGTTGAAGGGACAGCGAACACTGAAGCTTTCTTT CSVEGTANTEAFF TRBJ1-1 TRBV29-1 . .
TGCGCCAGCAGCTTGTCGCAGGGGAACTATGGCTACACCTTC CASSLSQGNYGYTF TRBJ1-2 TRBV5-1 . .
TGCGCCAGCAGCCAAGACAGGGGGACAGGGCCCCAGCATTTT CASSQDRGTGPQHF TRBJ1-5 TRBV4-3 TRBD1 .
TGTGCCAGCAGCCGAACCGGGACAGGGGAATTCTTC CASSRTGTGEFF TRBJ2-1 TRBV7-8 TRBD1 .
TGTGCCAGCAGCTTAACCAGCGGGAGCCTCAACAATGAGCAGTTCTTC CASSLTSGSLNNEQFF TRBJ2-1 TRBV11-2 TRBD2 .
TGTGCCAGCAGCAAAGAAGGGGGCATGAACACTGAAGCTTTCTTT CASSKEGGMNTEAFF TRBJ1-1 TRBV21-1 . .
TGTGCCAGCAGTCAGGACAGCTATGGCTACACCTTC CASSQDSYGYTF TRBJ1-2 TRBV6-5 . once
TGCGCCAGCAGCCAAGTACAGCTTACCACAGATACGCAGTATTTT CASSQVQLTTDTQYF TRBJ2-3 TRBV4-1 . few
TGTGCCAGCAGTGAGGGGGCGGCCCAGCCCCAGCATTTT CASSEGAAQPQHF TRBJ1-5 TRBV6-4 . .
TGTGCCAGCAGCTTAGATAGGAGAAGGACTAGCGGAGAGGAGACAGATACGCAGTATTTT CASSLDRRRTSGEETDTQYF TRBJ2-3 TRBV11-3 TRBD2 .
TGCGCCCGCAGCGAGGACTCAATCAACCCGAAGGACACTGAAGCTTTCTTT CARSEDSINPKDTEAFF TRBJ1-1 TRBV5-1 . .
TGTGCCAGCAGCTTGCGACTAGCGGCTAGCACAGATACGCAGTATTTT CASSLRLAASTDTQYF TRBJ2-3 TRBV7-2 TRBD2 .
TGCAGTGCTGGGGAAGTGGAAGCTTTCTTT CSAGEVEAFF TRBJ1-1 TRBV20-1 . .
TGTGCCAGCAGCTCCGGACTATGGGGATCGAGCTCCTACAATGAGCAGTTCTTC CASSSGLWGSSSYNEQFF TRBJ2-1 TRBV7-9 . .
TGTGCCAGCAGTTTACCCGTAGGGGAGGGTTATTCACCCCTCCACTTT CASSLPVGEGYSPLHF TRBJ1-6 TRBV6-2/TRBV6-3 . once
TGTGCCAGCAGCCCGCAGCCTAACACTGAAGCTTTCTTT CASSPQPNTEAFF TRBJ1-1 TRBV12-3/TRBV12-4 . .
TGTGCCAGCAGCCGCCTGGGGACAGGGTTAATCACTGAAGCTTTCTTT CASSRLGTGLITEAFF TRBJ1-1 TRBV21-1 . .
TGTGCCAGCAGCTCGAGGGACAGGTCCTACAATGAGCAGTTCTTC CASSSRDRSYNEQFF TRBJ2-1 TRBV5-4 TRBD1 .
TGTGCCAGCAGCTCCGACGTCTACGAGCAGTACTTC CASSSDVYEQYF TRBJ2-7 TRBV7-2 . .
TGTGCCAGCAGTTACCCCCGGGGACAGGGATTATTTGGCAATCAGCCCCAGCATTTT CASSYPRGQGLFGNQPQHF TRBJ1-5 TRBV6-2/TRBV6-3 TRBD1 .
TGTGCCAGCAGCCCCAGAGGAGGGGGGAACCAAGAGACCCAGTACTTC CASSPRGGGNQETQYF TRBJ2-5 TRBV7-2 . .
TGTGCCACCAGCAGAGATCTTGTGGAGGAAAAACTGTTTTTT CATSRDLVEEKLFF TRBJ1-4 TRBV15 . .
TGTGCCAGTTCAGGGGGGATGAACACTGAAGCTTTCTTT CASSGGMNTEAFF TRBJ1-1 TRBV19 TRBD1 .